Detailed here is one T cell receptor beta chain. Antigen unknown. A second about 7 to 12 cycle PCR used barcoded and J-beta primers. Each cDNA molecule, via a template-switch adaptor with 12 random nucleotides, was tagged. TCRdb re-called the 5' RACE reads through MiXCR, storing one row per CDR3 protein. The sample lists fewer than 1,000,000 distinct CDR3 sequences, roughly 46% occurring once. This entry is derived from a study of blood T cells in healthy people across ages. Study results and caveats: When one million T cells were used, diversity estimates were thought to be underestimates.

The CDR3 consists of 15 residues. CDR1 and CDR2 (germline): MGHRA, YSYEKL. Losses at the gene ends were 3 bases for V and 2 bases for J; bases not matched to a gene: 7. Samples each had at least 6 micrograms of total RNA extracted. The rearrangement uses TRBV4-1 and TRBJ2-7; 7 bases align to TRBD1. The specimen was blood. This TCR derives from an elderly man in good health. The CDR3 loop is CASSHGQVFPYEQYF. CDR3 bases: TGCGCCAGCAGCCACGGACAGGTCTTCCCCTACGAGCAGTACTTC.